Below are 21 T cell receptor beta chains sequenced from a single sample in a study of CD8 T cells in ankylosing spondylitis. Each CDR3 protein is one row after TCRdb ran MiXCR on the 5' RACE reads. The table shows roughly 300,000 distinct CDR3 sequences, with 8% occurring only once. Which antigens these TCRs recognize remains unknown. General study points: What seemed typical of ankylosing spondylitis blood was a TCR beta motif built from several highly homologous variants.

Sequencing used blood, either unsorted or a sorted T cell fraction (not recorded which). These receptors all stem from a male donor with ankylosing spondylitis.

The V and J genes are TRBV5-1 and TRBJ2-3, with 7 bases fitting TRBD2. Germline CDR1 and CDR2: SGHRS and YFSETQ. V shed 3 bases and J 5 bases; nucleotides not matched to a gene: 12. The CDR3 sequence is 16 residues long. The CDR3 loop reads CASSSQLAQPGDTQYF. The DNA for the CDR3 is TGCGCCAGCAGCTCGCAACTAGCGCAACCGGGAGATACGCAGTATTTT.

This clonotype was found many times. This chain joins TRBV20-1 and TRBJ2-5, with TRBD2 matching 11 bases. The J segment lost 5 bases and the V segment lost 5 bases, leaving 13 bases of the junction unmatched. CDR3 length equals 16 residues. Germline V gene sequence: CDR1 DFQATT, CDR2 SNEGSKA (reference sequence). The CDR3 loop is CSAPRLAGWQRETQYF. CDR3 DNA sequence: TGCAGTGCTCCCCGACTAGCGGGGTGGCAAAGGGAGACCCAGTACTTC.

A few counts support this clonotype. V usage is TRBV29-1 and J usage is TRBJ2-7; 7 bases match TRBD2. Germline trimming cut 4 bases from V and 2 bases from J; bases unmatched to any gene: 8. Germline assignment: CDR1 SQVTM and CDR2 ANQGSEA. The CDR3 spans 14 residues. The CDR3 loop reads CSVAVSGTTYEQYF. The CDR3 nucleotides are TGCAGCGTTGCTGTAAGCGGGACCACCTACGAGCAGTACTTC.

This clonotype was recorded many times. This chain uses TRBV28 with TRBJ1-6; D remains ambiguous. CDR1 is MDHEN and CDR2 is SYDVKM in the germline V gene. This CDR3 comprises 15 residues. V lost 1 base to trimming and J lost 0 bases, with 4 bases between them. CDR3 DNA: TGTGCCAGCAGTTTATCGAGCTCCTATAATTCACCCCTCCACTTT. It yields the protein CASSLSSSYNSPLHF.

This clonotype was detected ten times or more. The CDR3 region is CASSRSSGAYNEQFF. For the CDR3, the DNA is TGCGCCAGCAGCCGTTCTAGCGGAGCCTACAATGAGCAGTTCTTC. V is TRBV4-3 and J is TRBJ2-1; 7 bases are a match to TRBD2. There are 15 residues in the CDR3. Germline CDR1 and CDR2: LGHNA and YSLEER. After removal of 4 bases from V and 2 bases from J, the junction contained 5 bases not matched to a gene.

The CDR3 loop reads CASRSTGGAPYEQYF. The CDR3 DNA is TGTGCCAGCCGCTCGACAGGGGGCGCGCCCTACGAGCAGTACTTC. The chain uses TRBV28 and TRBJ2-7; 10 bases line up with TRBD1. The CDR3 loop spans 15 amino acids. Trimming removed 8 bases from V and 2 bases from J; junction bases left unmatched: 9. CDR1 MDHEN and CDR2 SYDVKM come from the germline V gene.

This clonotype has more than one count but fewer than ten. The chain links TRBV7-9 to TRBJ2-1; TRBD1 is a possible D gene (5 bases). The CDR3 contains 14 residues. From germline, CDR1 is SEHNR and CDR2 FQNEAQ (reference sequence). The ends were cut back, 0 bases at V and 9 bases at J, with 12 bases in the middle. The CDR3 reads CASSLAYSGSEQFF. CDR3 DNA: TGTGCCAGCAGCTTAGCCTACTCAGGGTCTGAGCAGTTCTTC.

V is TRBV7-9 and J is TRBJ2-3, with D tentatively TRBD1 (5 bases). The germline CDR1 and CDR2 sequences are SEHNR and FQNEAQ (reference sequence). The CDR3 consists of 15 residues. The V end lost 5 bases, the J end lost 4 bases, and 16 bases lay between the germline ends. CDR3 coding DNA: TGTGCCAGCAGCCAGCAGCCGGCAGGGCCAGATACGCAGTATTTT. It is translated as CASSQQPAGPDTQYF.

This clonotype was seen ten or more times. V is TRBV15 and J is TRBJ2-4, with D possibly TRBD2 on 5 matching bases. V gave up 3 bases and J gave up 7 bases, with 10 bases separating them. Germline V gene lookup returns CDR1 LNHNV and CDR2 YYDKDF (reference sequence). This CDR3 has 13 residues. CDR3 DNA: TGTGCCACCAGCAGCGGGATGGGTAACATTCAGTACTTC. Protein: CATSSGMGNIQYF.

This clonotype was observed many times. At one boundary the junction diverges from the germline segment, which might be a read error. The chain uses TRBV27 and TRBJ2-7, with 7 bases fitting TRBD1. The CDR3 is made up of 12 amino acids. Germline-derived CDR1 and CDR2 are MNHEY and SMNVEV (reference sequence). The CDR3 DNA follows: TGTGCCAGCAGTTTACCGGACAGGAGGACCCACTTC. This codes for CASSLPDRRTHF.

This clonotype was found many times. The chain carries TRBV29-1 and TRBJ2-5; 9 bases match TRBD1. CDR3 length equals 12 residues. Unmatched junction bases numbered 5, after V lost 7 bases and J lost 5 bases. Looked up from germline, CDR1 is SQVTM and CDR2 is ANQGSEA. The CDR3 region is CSATGGAETQYF. In DNA form, the CDR3 reads TGCAGCGCAACAGGGGGCGCGGAGACCCAGTACTTC.

The sample holds many counts of this clonotype. V is TRBV28 and J is TRBJ2-7; a weak D match, TRBD2 (5 bases). This CDR3 has 15 amino acids. Per the germline V gene, CDR1 is MDHEN and CDR2 is SYDVKM. Trimming cost V 3 bases and J 3 bases, with 15 bases left between them. The CDR3 DNA follows: TGTGCCAGCAGTTTGGATTCGAGACGGGGCTACGAGCAGTACTTC. Protein: CASSLDSRRGYEQYF.

This clonotype was detected ten times or more. The V gene is TRBV14, the J gene TRBJ2-2, with D possibly matching TRBD2 (6 bases). This CDR3 has 18 amino acids. The V end lost 0 bases, the J end lost 0 bases, and 14 bases lay between the germline ends. Looked up from germline, CDR1 is SGHDN and CDR2 is FVKESK. The CDR3 loop reads CASSQELGLGANTGELFF. The CDR3 DNA reads TGTGCCAGCAGCCAAGAACTGGGACTGGGCGCGAACACCGGGGAGCTGTTTTTT. The whole variable domain, filled in from reference TRBV14 and TRBJ2-2, reads EAGVTQFPSHSVIEKGQTVTLRCDPISGHDNLYWYRRVMGKEIKFLLHFVKESKQDESGMPNNRFLAERTGGTYSTLKVQPAELEDSGVYFCASSQELGLGANTGELFFGEGSRLTVL.

This clonotype was picked up a small number of times. Here the CDR3 reads CSVARIRGLDADTQYF. The CDR3 nucleotides are TGCAGCGTTGCCCGCATTAGAGGTCTGGACGCAGATACGCAGTATTTT. The chain combines TRBV29-1 with TRBJ2-3; D remains ambiguous. From germline, CDR1 is SQVTM and CDR2 ANQGSEA. V was trimmed by 4 bases and J by 4 bases, leaving 21 bases between them. The length of the CDR3 is 16 residues.

This clonotype occurred many times. This sequence joins TRBV27 and TRBJ1-4; D is undetermined. Germline V gene lookup returns CDR1 MNHEY and CDR2 SMNVEV (reference sequence). The length of the CDR3 is 14 residues. With 0 bases removed from V and 2 bases from J, the gap between germline ends came to 4 bases. The CDR3 sequence is CASSLSGTNEKLFF. The CDR3 DNA is TGTGCCAGCAGTTTATCAGGGACTAATGAAAAACTGTTTTTT.

This clonotype has a handful of counts. An end of the junction differs from the germline gene, which may be a read error. The genes are TRBV20-1 and TRBJ2-1; D is unresolved. The CDR3 contains 11 residues. Germline V gene lookup returns CDR1 DFQATT and CDR2 SNEGSKA (reference sequence). The CDR3 DNA reads TGCAGTGCTGGAGATTGGGATGAGCAGTTCTTC. Its translation is CSAGDWDEQFF.

In the case of this clonotype: At one of its ends the junction is not consistent with the germline gene, which may arise from a read error. This sequence joins TRBV28 and TRBJ1-5, with D unclear. This CDR3 is 14 amino acids long. CDR1 and CDR2 (germline): MDHEN, SYDVKM. This chain's CDR3 is CASKGPGSNQPQHF. The CDR3 region has the DNA TGTGCAAGCAAAGGACCCGGTAGCAATCAGCCCCAGCATTTT.

Only a few counts were recorded for this clonotype. The chain joins TRBV12-3 or TRBV12-4 to TRBJ1-1; D not certain. CDR3 length: 15 residues. Trimming stripped 5 bases from V and 4 bases from J, with 17 bases between. In DNA, the CDR3 is TGTGCCAGCAGTACCCGTGGAAGCCTTCTCACTGAAGCTTTCTTT. Translating it yields CASSTRGSLLTEAFF.

This clonotype was counted many times. The chain recombines TRBV7-9 with TRBJ2-7, with 12 positions matching TRBD2. CDR3 length: 17 amino acids. V was pared by 5 bases and J by 1 base, with 9 bases of the junction left unmatched. Germline CDR1 and CDR2: SEHNR and FQNEAQ (reference sequence). The CDR3 DNA sequence: TGTGCCAGCAGCCACGGCCCCGGACTAGCGGGGTCCTACGAGCAGTACTTC. Translating it yields CASSHGPGLAGSYEQYF.

This clonotype turned up a few times. J is TRBJ2-1 and V is TRBV5-1; D possibly uses TRBD1 or TRBD2 (5 bases each). The CDR3 loop spans 18 amino acids. Deletions cut 1 base from V and 0 bases from J, with 17 bases between. CDR1 and CDR2 (germline): SGHRS, YFSETQ. The CDR3 here is CASSLIFGGESSYNEQFF. CDR3 bases: TGCGCCAGCAGCTTGATTTTTGGGGGAGAGAGCTCCTACAATGAGCAGTTCTTC.

The chain employs TRBV5-6 and TRBJ2-3; TRBD1 matches at 7 bases. Trimming at V came to 0 bases and at J to 5 bases, leaving 6 bases not matched to a gene. The CDR3 extends over 15 amino acids. Germline V gene sequence: CDR1 SGHDT, CDR2 YYEEEE. CDR3 sequence (DNA): TGTGCCAGCAGCTTGGTTCGAGGGGGCGGAGATACGCAGTATTTT. Translating gives CASSLVRGGGDTQYF.